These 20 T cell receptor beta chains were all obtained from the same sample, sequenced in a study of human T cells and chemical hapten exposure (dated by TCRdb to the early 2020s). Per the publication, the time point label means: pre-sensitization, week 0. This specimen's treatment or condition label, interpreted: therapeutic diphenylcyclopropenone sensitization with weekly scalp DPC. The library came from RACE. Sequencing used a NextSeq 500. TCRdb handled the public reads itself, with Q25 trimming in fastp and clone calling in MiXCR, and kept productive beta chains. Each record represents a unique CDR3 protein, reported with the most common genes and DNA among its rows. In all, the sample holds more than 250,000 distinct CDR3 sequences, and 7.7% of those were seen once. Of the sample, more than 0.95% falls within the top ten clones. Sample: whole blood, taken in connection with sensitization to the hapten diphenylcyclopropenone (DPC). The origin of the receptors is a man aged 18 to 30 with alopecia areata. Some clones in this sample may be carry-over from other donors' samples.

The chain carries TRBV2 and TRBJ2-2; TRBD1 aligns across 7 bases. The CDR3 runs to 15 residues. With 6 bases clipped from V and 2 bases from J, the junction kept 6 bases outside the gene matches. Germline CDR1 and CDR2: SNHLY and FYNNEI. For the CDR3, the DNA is TGTGCCAGCAGGTCCGGGACAGTCAACACCGGGGAGCTGTTTTTT. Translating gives CASRSGTVNTGELFF.

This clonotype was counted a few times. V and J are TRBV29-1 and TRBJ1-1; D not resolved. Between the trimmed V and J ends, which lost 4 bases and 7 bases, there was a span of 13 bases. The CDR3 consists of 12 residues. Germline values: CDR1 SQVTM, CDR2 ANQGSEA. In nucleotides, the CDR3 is TGCAGCGTTGGTTCGGACTCGGATGAAGCTTTCTTT. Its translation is CSVGSDSDEAFF.

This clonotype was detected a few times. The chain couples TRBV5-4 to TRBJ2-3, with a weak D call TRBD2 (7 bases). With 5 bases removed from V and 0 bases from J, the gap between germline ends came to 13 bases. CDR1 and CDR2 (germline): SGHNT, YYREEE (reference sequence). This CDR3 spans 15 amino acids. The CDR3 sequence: CASRRWGGSTDTQYF. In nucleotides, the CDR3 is TGTGCCAGCAGACGATGGGGGGGCAGCACAGATACGCAGTATTTT. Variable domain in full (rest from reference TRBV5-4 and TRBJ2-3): ETGVTQSPTHLIKTRGQQVTLRCSSQSGHNTVSWYQQALGQGPQFIFQYYREEENGRGNFPPRFSGLQFPNYSSELNVNALELDDSALYLCASRRWGGSTDTQYFGPGTRLTVL.

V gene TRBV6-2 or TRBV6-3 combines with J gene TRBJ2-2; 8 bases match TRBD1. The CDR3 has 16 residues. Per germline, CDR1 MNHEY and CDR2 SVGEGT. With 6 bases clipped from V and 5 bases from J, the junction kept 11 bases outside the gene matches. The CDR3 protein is CASSRRGQVKTGELFF. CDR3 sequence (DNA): TGTGCCAGCAGCCGTCGGGGACAGGTTAAAACCGGGGAGCTGTTTTTT.

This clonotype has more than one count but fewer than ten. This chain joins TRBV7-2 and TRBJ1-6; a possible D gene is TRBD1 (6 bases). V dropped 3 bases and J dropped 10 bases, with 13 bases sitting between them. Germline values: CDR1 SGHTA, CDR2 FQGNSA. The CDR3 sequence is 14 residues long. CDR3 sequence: CASSFPGAKSPLHF. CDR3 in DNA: TGTGCCAGCAGCTTTCCAGGGGCGAAATCACCCCTCCACTTT. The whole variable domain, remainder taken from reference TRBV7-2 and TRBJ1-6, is GAGVSQSPSNKVTEKGKDVELRCDPISGHTALYWYRQSLGQGLEFLIYFQGNSAPDKSGLPSDRFSAERTGGSVSTLTIQRTQQEDSAVYLCASSFPGAKSPLHFGNGTRLTVT.

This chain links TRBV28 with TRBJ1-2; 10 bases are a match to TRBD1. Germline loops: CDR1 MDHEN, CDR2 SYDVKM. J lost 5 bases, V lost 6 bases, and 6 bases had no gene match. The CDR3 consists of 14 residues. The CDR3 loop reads CASRGTGERYGYTF. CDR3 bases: TGTGCCAGCAGGGGGACAGGGGAGAGGTATGGCTACACCTTC.

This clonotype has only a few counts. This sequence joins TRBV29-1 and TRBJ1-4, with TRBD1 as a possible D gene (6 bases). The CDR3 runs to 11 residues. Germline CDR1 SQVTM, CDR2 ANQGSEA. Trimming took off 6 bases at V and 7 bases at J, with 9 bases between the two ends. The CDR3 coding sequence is TGCAGCGTGCAGGGGAGTGAAAAACTGTTTTTT. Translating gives CSVQGSEKLFF. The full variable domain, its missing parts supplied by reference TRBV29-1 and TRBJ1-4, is SAVISQKPSRDICQRGTSLTIQCQVDSQVTMMFWYRQQPGQSLTLIATANQGSEATYESGFVIDKFPISRPNLTFSTLTVSNMSPEDSSIYLCSVQGSEKLFFGSGTQLSVL.

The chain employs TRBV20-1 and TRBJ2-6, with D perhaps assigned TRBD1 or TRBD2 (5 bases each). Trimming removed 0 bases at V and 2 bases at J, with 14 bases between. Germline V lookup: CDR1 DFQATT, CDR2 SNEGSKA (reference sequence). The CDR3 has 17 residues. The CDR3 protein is CSARDSGRLAGANVLTF. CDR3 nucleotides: TGCAGTGCTAGAGATTCGGGACGGCTAGCTGGGGCCAACGTCCTGACTTTC.

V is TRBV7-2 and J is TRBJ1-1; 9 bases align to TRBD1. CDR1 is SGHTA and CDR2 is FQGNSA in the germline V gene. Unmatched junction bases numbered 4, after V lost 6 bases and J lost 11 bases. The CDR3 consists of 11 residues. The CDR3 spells CASRTGGHAFF. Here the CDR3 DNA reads TGTGCCAGCAGAACAGGGGGCCACGCTTTCTTT.

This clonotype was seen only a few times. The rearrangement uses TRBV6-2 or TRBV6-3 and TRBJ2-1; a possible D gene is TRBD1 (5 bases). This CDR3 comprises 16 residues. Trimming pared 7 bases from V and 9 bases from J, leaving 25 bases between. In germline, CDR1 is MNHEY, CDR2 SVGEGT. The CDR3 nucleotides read TGTGCCAGCACCTCAACTCAGGGAAGGATGCTGGGTGAGCAGTTCTTC. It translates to CASTSTQGRMLGEQFF.

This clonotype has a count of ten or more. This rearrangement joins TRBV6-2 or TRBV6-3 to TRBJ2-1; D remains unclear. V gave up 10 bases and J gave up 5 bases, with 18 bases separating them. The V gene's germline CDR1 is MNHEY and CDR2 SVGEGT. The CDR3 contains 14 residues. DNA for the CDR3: TGTGCCACCGGATTGGCGGTTCTGAACAATGAGCAGTTCTTC. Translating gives CATGLAVLNNEQFF.

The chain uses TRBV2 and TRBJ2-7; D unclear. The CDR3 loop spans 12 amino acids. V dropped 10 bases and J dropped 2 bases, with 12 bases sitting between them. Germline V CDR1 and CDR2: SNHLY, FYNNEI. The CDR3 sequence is CATYFRTYEQYV. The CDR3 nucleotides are TGTGCCACCTACTTTAGAACCTACGAGCAGTACGTC.

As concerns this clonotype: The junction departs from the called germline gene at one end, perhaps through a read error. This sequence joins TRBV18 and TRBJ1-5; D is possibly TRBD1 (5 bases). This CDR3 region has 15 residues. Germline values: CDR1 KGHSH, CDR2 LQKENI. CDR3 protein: CVSVHPARGNQPQHF. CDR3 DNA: TGTGTCAGCGTGCACCCTGCCCGGGGGAATCAGCCCCAGCATTTT.

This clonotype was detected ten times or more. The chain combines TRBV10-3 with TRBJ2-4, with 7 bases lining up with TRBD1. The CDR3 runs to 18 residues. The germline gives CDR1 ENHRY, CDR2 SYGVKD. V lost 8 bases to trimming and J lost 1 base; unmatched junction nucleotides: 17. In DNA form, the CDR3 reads TGTGCCATCTCTGCTAGACAGGGTGGGATAATGGCCAAAAACATTCAGTACTTC. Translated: CAISARQGGIMAKNIQYF.

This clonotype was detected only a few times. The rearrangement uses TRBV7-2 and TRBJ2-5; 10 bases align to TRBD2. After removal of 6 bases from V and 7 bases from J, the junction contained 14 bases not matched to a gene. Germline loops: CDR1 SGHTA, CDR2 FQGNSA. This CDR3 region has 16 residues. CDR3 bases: TGTGCCAGCAGACCTACTAGCGGGGCGCCCCAGGGGACCCAGTACTTC. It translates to CASRPTSGAPQGTQYF. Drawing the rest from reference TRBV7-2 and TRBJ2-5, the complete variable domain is GAGVSQSPSNKVTEKGKDVELRCDPISGHTALYWYRQSLGQGLEFLIYFQGNSAPDKSGLPSDRFSAERTGGSVSTLTIQRTQQEDSAVYLCASRPTSGAPQGTQYFGPGTRLLVL.

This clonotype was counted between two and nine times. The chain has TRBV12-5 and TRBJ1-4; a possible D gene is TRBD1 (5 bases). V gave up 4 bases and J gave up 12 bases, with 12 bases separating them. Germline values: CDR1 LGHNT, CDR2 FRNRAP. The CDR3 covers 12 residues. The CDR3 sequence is CASGSADSQLFF. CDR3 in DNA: TGTGCTAGTGGTTCCGCCGACAGCCAACTGTTTTTT.

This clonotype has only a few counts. CDR3 in amino acids: CASSLVGFQADTQYF. In DNA, the CDR3 is TGCGCCAGCAGCTTGGTTGGCTTCCAGGCGGATACGCAGTATTTT. This chain links TRBV5-1 with TRBJ2-3; D uncertain. The CDR3 sequence is 15 residues long. V lost 0 bases and J lost 6, with 14 bases in between. The germline V gene has CDR1 SGHRS and CDR2 YFSETQ.

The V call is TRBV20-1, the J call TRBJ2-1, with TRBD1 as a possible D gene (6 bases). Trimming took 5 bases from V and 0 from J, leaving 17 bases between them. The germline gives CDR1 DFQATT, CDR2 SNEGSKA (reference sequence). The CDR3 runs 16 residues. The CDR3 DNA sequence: TGCAGTGCTTATATCGACAGGCGGAGCTCCTACAATGAGCAGTTCTTC. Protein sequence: CSAYIDRRSSYNEQFF.

The CDR3 is CAISGPGREKTQYF. The CDR3 coding sequence is TGTGCCATCAGTGGTCCCGGCAGGGAGAAGACCCAGTACTTC. V usage is TRBV10-3 and J usage is TRBJ2-5; D possibly matches TRBD1 or TRBD2 (5 bases each). The CDR3 covers 14 residues. Germline CDR1 reads ENHRY; CDR2 reads SYGVKD. V shed 4 bases and J shed 6 bases, with 15 bases lying between them.

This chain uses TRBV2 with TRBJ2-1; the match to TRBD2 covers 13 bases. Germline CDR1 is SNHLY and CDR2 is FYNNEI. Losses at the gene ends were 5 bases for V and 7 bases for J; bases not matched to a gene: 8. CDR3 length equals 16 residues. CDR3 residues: CASSPVTSGGFNEQFF. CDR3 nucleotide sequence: TGTGCCAGCAGTCCTGTGACTAGCGGGGGGTTTAATGAGCAGTTCTTC.